This T cell receptor beta chain derives from a study of blood T cell repertoires in COVID-19. This CDR3 is 12 amino acids long. V was pared by 3 bases and J by 7 bases, with 10 bases between. Germline V CDR1 and CDR2: KGHSH, LQKENI. The table came from immunoSEQ multiplex PCR; TCRdb's copy has only in-frame clones and leaves some out. The table shows around 50,000 clones, with about 89% occurring only once. The rearrangement joins TRBV18 to TRBJ2-7, with a weak D call TRBD2 (5 bases). Sequences were obtained from peripheral blood. The receptor comes from a human donor in a cohort sampled during active COVID-19. In DNA form, the CDR3 reads TGTGCCAGCTCACCGCAGAGCGGAGAGCAGTACTTC. Its translation: CASSPQSGEQYF. The full variable domain, in which reference TRBV18 and TRBJ2-7 provide the parts outside the CDR3, is NAGVMQNPRHLVRRRGQEARLRCSPMKGHSHVYWYRQLPEEGLKFMVYLQKENIIDESGMPKERFSAEFPKEGPSILRIQQVVRGDSAAYFCASSPQSGEQYFGPGTRLTVT.